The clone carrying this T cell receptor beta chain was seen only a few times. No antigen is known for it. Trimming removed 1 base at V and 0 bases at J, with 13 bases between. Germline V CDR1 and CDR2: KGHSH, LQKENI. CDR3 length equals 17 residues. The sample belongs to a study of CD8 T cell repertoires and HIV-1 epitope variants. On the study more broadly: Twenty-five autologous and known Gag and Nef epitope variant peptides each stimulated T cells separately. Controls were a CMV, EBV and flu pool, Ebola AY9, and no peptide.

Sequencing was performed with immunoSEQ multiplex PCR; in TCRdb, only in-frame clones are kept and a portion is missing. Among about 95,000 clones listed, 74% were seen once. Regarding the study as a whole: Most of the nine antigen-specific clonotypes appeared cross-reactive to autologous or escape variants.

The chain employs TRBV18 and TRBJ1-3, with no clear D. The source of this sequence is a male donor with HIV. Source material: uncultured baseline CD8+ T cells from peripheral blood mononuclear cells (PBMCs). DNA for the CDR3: TGTGCCAGCTCACCACTTGAAACTTTGAGCTCTGGAAACACCATATATTTT. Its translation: CASSPLETLSSGNTIYF.